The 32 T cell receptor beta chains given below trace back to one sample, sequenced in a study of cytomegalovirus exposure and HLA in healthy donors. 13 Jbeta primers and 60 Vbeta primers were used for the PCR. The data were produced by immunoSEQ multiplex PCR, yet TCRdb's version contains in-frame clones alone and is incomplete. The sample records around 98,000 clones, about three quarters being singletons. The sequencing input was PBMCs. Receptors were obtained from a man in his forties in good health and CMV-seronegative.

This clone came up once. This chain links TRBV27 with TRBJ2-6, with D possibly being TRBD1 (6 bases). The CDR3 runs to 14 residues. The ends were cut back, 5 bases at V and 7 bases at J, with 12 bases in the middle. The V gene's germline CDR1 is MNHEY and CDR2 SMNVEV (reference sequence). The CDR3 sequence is CASSLTGTANVLTF. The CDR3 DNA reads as TGTGCCAGCAGTCTCACCGGGACAGCCAACGTCCTGACTTTC.

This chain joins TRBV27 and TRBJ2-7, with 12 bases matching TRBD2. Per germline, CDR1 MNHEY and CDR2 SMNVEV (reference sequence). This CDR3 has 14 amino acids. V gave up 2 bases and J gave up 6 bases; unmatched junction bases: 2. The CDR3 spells CASSLGLAGPEQYF. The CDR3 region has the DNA TGTGCCAGCAGTTTAGGACTAGCGGGGCCCGAGCAGTACTTC.

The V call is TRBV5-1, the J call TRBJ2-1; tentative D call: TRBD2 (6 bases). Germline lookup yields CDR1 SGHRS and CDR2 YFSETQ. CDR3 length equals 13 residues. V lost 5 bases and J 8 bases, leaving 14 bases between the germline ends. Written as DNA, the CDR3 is TGCGCCAGCAGTCGCGCCAGGAGGGATGAGCAGTTCTTC. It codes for CASSRARRDEQFF.

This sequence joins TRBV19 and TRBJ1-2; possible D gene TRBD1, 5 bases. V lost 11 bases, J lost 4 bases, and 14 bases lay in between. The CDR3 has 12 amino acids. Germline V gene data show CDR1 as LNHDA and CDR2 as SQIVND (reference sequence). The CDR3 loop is CAGGTEIYGYTF. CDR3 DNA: TGTGCCGGAGGGACGGAAATCTATGGCTACACCTTC.

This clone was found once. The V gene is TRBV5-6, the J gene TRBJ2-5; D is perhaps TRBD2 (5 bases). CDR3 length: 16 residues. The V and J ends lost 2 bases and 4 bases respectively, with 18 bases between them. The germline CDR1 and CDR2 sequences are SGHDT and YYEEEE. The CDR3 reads CASSLHLGSSGETQYF. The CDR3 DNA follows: TGTGCCAGCAGCTTACACCTAGGGAGTTCTGGAGAGACCCAGTACTTC.

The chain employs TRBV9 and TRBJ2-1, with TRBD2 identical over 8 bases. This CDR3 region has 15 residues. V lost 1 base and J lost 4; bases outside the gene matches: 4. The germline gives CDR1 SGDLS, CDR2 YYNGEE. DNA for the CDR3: TGTGCCAGCAGCGTAAGGGCGGGGGGATACAATGAGCAGTTCTTC. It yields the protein CASSVRAGGYNEQFF.

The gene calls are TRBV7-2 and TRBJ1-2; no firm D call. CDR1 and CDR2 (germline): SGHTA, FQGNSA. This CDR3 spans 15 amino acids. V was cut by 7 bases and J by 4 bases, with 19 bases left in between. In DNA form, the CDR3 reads TGTGCCAGCACCGCGGCAGTCCCGATCCTCTATGGCTACACCTTC. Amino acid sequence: CASTAAVPILYGYTF.

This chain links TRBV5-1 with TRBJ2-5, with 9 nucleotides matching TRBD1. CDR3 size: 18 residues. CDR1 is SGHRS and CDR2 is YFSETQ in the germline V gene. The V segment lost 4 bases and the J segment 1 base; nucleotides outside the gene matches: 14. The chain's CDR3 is CASSPPSWRDRVQETQYF. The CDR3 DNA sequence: TGCGCCAGCAGCCCTCCCTCATGGCGGGACAGGGTCCAAGAGACCCAGTACTTC.

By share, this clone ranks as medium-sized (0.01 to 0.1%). Here the CDR3 DNA reads TGTGCCAGCAGGATCACAGGGTTAGGTTCACCCCTCCACTTT. As protein: CASRITGLGSPLHF. The J gene is TRBJ1-6, the V gene TRBV6-6, with D tentatively TRBD1 (6 bases). Germline CDR1 and CDR2: MNHNY and SVGAGI (reference sequence). Trimming took off 6 bases at V and 9 bases at J, with 15 bases between the two ends. CDR3 length: 14 amino acids.

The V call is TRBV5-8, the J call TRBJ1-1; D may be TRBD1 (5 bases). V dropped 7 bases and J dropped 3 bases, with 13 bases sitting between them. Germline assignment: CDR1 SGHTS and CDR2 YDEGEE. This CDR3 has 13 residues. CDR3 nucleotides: TGTGCCAGCGGGGCAGGAGGGTACACTGAAGCTTTCTTT. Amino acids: CASGAGGYTEAFF. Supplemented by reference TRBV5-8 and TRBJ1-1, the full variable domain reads EAGVTQSPTHLIKTRGQQATLRCSPISGHTSVYWYQQALGLGLQFLLWYDEGEERNRGNFPPRFSGRQFPNYSSELNVNALELEDSALYLCASGAGGYTEAFFGQGTRLTVV.

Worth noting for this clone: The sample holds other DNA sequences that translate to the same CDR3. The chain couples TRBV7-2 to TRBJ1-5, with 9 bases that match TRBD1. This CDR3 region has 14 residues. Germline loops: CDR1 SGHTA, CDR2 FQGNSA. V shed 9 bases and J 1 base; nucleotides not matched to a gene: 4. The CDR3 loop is CASSGQGSNQPQHF. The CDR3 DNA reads TGTGCCAGTTCGGGACAGGGAAGCAATCAGCCCCAGCATTTT.

CDR3 protein: CASSPSRQIYNEQFF. For the CDR3, the DNA is TGTGCCAGCTCACCGTCGCGGCAGATCTACAATGAGCAGTTCTTC. The rearrangement joins TRBV18 to TRBJ2-1; D is unclear. The CDR3 has 15 amino acids. Germline V gene lookup returns CDR1 KGHSH and CDR2 LQKENI. V dropped 3 bases and J dropped 3 bases, with 12 bases sitting between them.

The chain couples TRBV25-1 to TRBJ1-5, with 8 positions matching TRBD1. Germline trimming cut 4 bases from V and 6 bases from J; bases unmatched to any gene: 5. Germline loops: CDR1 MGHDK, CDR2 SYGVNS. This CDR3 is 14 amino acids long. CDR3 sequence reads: CASSVTGAGQPQHF. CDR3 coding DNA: TGTGCCAGCAGTGTGACAGGGGCTGGTCAGCCCCAGCATTTT.

The CDR3 loop reads CASSPDYSKLFF. CDR3 in DNA: TGTGCCAGCAGCCCGGACTATTCGAAACTGTTTTTT. V is TRBV28 and J is TRBJ1-4, with D hard to call. V shed 6 bases and J shed 11 bases, with 13 bases lying between them. The CDR3 contains 12 residues. The germline gives CDR1 MDHEN, CDR2 SYDVKM.

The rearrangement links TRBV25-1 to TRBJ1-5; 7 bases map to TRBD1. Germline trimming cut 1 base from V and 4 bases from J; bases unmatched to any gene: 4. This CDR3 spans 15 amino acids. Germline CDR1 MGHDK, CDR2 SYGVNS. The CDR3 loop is CASSESGQPNQPQHF. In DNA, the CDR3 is TGTGCCAGCAGTGAATCGGGACAGCCTAATCAGCCCCAGCATTTT.

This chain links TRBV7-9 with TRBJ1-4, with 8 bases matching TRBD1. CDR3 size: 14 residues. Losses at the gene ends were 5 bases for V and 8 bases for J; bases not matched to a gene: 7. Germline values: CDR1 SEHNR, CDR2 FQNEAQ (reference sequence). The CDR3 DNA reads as TGTGCCAGCAGCGTCGGCAGGGGGCTAGAAAAACTGTTTTTT. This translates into CASSVGRGLEKLFF.

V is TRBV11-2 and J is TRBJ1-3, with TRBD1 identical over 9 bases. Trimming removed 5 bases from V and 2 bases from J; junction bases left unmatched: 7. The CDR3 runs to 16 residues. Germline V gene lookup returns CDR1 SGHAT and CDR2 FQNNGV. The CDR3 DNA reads TGTGCCAGCAGCCCAGGGACAGGGAGGACTGGAAACACCATATATTTT. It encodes CASSPGTGRTGNTIYF.

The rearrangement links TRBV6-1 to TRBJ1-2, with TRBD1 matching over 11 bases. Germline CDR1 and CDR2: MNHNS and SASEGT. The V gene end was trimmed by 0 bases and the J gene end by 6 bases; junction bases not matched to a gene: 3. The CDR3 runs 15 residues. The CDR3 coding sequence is TGTGCCAGCAGTGAAGCTGGGACAGGGGGTGATGGCTACACCTTC. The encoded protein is CASSEAGTGGDGYTF.

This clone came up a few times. The CDR3 bases are TGCAGCGCCCAGGGTACTGGGACTAATGAAAAACTGTTTTTT. Protein: CSAQGTGTNEKLFF. This chain uses TRBV29-1 with TRBJ1-4, with D maybe TRBD1 (5 bases). V was cut by 7 bases and J by 2 bases, with 14 bases left in between. Looked up from germline, CDR1 is SQVTM and CDR2 is ANQGSEA. The CDR3 runs 14 residues.

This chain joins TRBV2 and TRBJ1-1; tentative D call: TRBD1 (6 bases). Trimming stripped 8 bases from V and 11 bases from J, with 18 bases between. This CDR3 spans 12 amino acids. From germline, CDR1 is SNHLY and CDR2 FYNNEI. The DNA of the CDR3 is TGTGCCAGCGCCCCTACAGGGCCCAGGGCTTTCTTT. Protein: CASAPTGPRAFF.

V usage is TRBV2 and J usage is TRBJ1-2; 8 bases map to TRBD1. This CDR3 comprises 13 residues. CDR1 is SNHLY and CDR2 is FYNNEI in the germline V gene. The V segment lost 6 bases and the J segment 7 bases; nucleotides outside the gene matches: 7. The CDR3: CASSRTGRVGYTF. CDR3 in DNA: TGTGCCAGCAGCCGGACAGGGCGGGTTGGCTACACCTTC. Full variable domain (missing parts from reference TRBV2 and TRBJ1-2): EPEVTQTPSHQVTQMGQEVILRCVPISNHLYFYWYRQILGQKVEFLVSFYNNEISEKSEIFDDQFSVERPDGSNFTLKIRSTKLEDSAMYFCASSRTGRVGYTFGSGTRLTVV.

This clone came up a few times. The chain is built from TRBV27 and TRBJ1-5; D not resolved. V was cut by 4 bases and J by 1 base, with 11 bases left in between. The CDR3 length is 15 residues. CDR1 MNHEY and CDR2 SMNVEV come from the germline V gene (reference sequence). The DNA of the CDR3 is TGTGCCAGCAGTTACGTCGCGGGGAGCAATCAGCCCCAGCATTTT. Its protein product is CASSYVAGSNQPQHF.

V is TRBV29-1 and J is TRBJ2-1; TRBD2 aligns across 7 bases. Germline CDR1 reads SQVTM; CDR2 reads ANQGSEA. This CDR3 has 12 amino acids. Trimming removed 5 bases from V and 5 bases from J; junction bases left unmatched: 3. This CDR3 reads CSVRGVNNEQFF. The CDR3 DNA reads TGCAGCGTTCGGGGGGTCAACAATGAGCAGTTCTTC.

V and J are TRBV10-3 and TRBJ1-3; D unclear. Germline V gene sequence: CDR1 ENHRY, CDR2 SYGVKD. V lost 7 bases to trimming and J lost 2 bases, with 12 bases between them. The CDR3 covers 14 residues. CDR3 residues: CAITAGPPGNTIYF. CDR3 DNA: TGTGCCATCACGGCAGGCCCACCTGGAAACACCATATATTTT.

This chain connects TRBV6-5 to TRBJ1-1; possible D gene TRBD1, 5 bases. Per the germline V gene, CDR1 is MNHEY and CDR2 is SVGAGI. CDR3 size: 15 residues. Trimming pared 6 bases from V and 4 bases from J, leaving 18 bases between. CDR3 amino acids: CASRTRTRESTEAFF. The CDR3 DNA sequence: TGTGCCAGCAGGACCCGGACCAGGGAATCCACTGAAGCTTTCTTT.

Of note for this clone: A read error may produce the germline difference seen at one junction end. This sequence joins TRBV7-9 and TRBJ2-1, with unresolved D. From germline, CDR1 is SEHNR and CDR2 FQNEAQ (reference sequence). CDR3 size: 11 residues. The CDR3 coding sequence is TGTGCCAGCAGCTTTCCGTTGGGCCAGATCTTC. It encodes CASSFPLGQIF.

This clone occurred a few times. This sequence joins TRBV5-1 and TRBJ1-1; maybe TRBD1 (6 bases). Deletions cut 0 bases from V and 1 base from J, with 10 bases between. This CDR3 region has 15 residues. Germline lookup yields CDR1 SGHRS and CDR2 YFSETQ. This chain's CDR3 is CASSLAVTGNTEAFF. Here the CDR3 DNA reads TGCGCCAGCAGCTTGGCAGTGACAGGGAACACTGAAGCTTTCTTT.

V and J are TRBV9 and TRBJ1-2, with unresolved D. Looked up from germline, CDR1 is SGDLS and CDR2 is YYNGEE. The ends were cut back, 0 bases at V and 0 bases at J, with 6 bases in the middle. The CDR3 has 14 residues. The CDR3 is CASSVDRANYGYTF. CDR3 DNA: TGTGCCAGCAGCGTAGATAGAGCTAACTATGGCTACACCTTC.

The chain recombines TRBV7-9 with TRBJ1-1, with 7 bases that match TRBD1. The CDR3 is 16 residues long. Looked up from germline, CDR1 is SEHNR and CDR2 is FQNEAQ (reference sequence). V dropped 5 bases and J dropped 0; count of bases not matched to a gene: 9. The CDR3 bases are TGTGCCAGCAGCCCTCGGACAGGTCTGATGAACACTGAAGCTTTCTTT. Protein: CASSPRTGLMNTEAFF.

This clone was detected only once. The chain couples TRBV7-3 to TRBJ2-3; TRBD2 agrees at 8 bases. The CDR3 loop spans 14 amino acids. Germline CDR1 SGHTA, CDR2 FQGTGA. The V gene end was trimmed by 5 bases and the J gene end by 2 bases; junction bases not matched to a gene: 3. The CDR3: CASSRLAYTDTQYF. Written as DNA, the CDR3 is TGTGCCAGCAGCAGACTAGCGTACACAGATACGCAGTATTTT. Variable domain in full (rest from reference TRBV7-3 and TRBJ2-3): GAGVSQTPSNKVTEKGKYVELRCDPISGHTALYWYRQSLGQGPEFLIYFQGTGAADDSGLPNDRFFAVRPEGSVSTLKIQRTERGDSAVYLCASSRLAYTDTQYFGPGTRLTVL.

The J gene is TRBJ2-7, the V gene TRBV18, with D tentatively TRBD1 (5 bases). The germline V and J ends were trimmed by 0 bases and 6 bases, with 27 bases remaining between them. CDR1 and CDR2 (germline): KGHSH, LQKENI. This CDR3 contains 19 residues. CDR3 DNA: TGTGCCAGCTCACCACCTGGGGCTCTTAATACTTTACGTGGTCGCGAGCAGTACTTC. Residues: CASSPPGALNTLRGREQYF.

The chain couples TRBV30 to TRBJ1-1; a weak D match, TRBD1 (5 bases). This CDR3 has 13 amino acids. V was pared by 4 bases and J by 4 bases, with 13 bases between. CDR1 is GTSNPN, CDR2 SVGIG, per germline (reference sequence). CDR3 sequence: CAWNRDSGTEAFF. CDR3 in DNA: TGTGCCTGGAACCGGGACTCTGGCACTGAAGCTTTCTTT.